The source of this T cell receptor (beta chain) is a study of blood T cell repertoires in COVID-19. In the authors' workflow: By means of reference gene primer amplification, nucleated cell counts were estimated. Generated by immunoSEQ multiplex PCR, the TCRdb table keeps only in-frame clones and is missing some. The V and J calls and clone size come from that table; D and trimming were worked out from the DNA. The top ten hold around 6.4% of the sample, which has roughly 250,000 clones, around four fifths seen once. The trim removed 4 bases at V and 4 bases at J, leaving 12 bases unmatched. The CDR3 consists of 17 residues. In germline, CDR1 is SGHRS, CDR2 YFSETQ.

The clonotype originates from a woman aged 55-70 years with active or convalescent COVID-19. This rearrangement joins TRBV5-1 to TRBJ1-4, with 8 bases that match TRBD1. The sample taken for sequencing was peripheral blood. The CDR3 DNA reads TGCGCCAGCAGCGGCGGGACAGGTTCCCTCCGTAATGAAAAACTGTTTTTT. Translating it yields CASSGGTGSLRNEKLFF.